The 18 T cell receptor beta chains presented below share a single source sample, sequenced in a study of cytomegalovirus exposure and HLA in healthy donors (dated by TCRdb to the late 2010s). The protocol used for the library was the immunoSEQ multiplex PCR assay. For the multiplex PCR, a mixture combining 60 forward primers for TCR Vbeta segments and 13 reverse primers for TCR Jbeta segments was used. Imported from immuneACCESS, the table was reduced by TCRdb to in-frame sequences with V and J called. These copies leave out some clones; in studies compared against another copy, an unresolved V gene accounts for under half, and the cause of the remainder is not known. The sample table contains some 200,000 clones; only one count was recorded for roughly 80% of them. The ten largest make up about 1.6% of the sample. The sample comprised PBMCs. These receptor sequences come from a man aged 50-59 years in good health and CMV-seronegative.

V and J are TRBV7-2 and TRBJ1-4; 7 nucleotides agree with TRBD1. Unmatched junction bases numbered 8, after V lost 4 bases and J lost 3 bases. This CDR3 comprises 16 residues. The germline V gene encodes CDR1 SGHTA and CDR2 FQGNSA. The CDR3 nucleotides are TGTGCCAGCAGCTCTAGACAGGGTTTGGCTAATGAAAAACTGTTTTTT. Translated, it gives CASSSRQGLANEKLFF.

The V gene is TRBV6-4, the J gene TRBJ2-1, with 7 bases lining up with TRBD2. Germline lookup yields CDR1 MRHNA and CDR2 SNTAGT. The CDR3 covers 16 residues. The V and J ends lost 8 bases and 7 bases, in that order; junction bases with no gene match: 17. CDR3 nucleotides: TGTGCCAGCTCTATGGATTCCGGGACTACCTTTAATGAGCAGTTCTTC. Residues: CASSMDSGTTFNEQFF.

DNA for the CDR3: TGTGCCAGCAGCGCGACAGGGGGGACCTACAATGAGCAGTTCTTC. Amino acid sequence: CASSATGGTYNEQFF. This sequence joins TRBV7-2 and TRBJ2-1; 9 positions match TRBD1. V shed 5 bases and J 2 bases; nucleotides not matched to a gene: 4. CDR1 and CDR2 from the germline V gene are SGHTA and FQGNSA. The CDR3 contains 15 residues.

Here the CDR3 reads CASIVHGNQPQHF. CDR3 DNA: TGTGCCAGTATCGTACACGGGAATCAGCCCCAGCATTTT. The chain combines TRBV19 with TRBJ1-5; no clear D. Germline V lookup: CDR1 LNHDA, CDR2 SQIVND (reference sequence). Trimming shortened V by 7 bases and J by 4 bases, and 11 bases separated the two germline ends. The CDR3 consists of 13 residues.

The chain couples TRBV7-3 to TRBJ2-3, with D possibly matching TRBD2 (7 bases). The germline gives CDR1 SGHTA, CDR2 FQGTGA. Trimming pared 2 bases from V and 2 bases from J, leaving 11 bases between. The CDR3 is made up of 15 amino acids. The CDR3 here is CASSLAGAFTDTQYF. The CDR3 DNA sequence: TGTGCCAGCAGCTTAGCGGGGGCCTTCACAGATACGCAGTATTTT.

This rearrangement joins TRBV4-3 to TRBJ2-3, with 9 bases fitting TRBD2. The CDR3 is made up of 18 amino acids. The J segment lost 2 bases and the V segment lost 5 bases, leaving 14 bases of the junction unmatched. The V gene's germline CDR1 is LGHNA and CDR2 YSLEER. The CDR3 nucleotides read TGCGCCAGCAGCGGGGGAGGCGGGGGGGGAGGGGTCACAGATACGCAGTATTTT. It is translated as CASSGGGGGGGVTDTQYF.

V and J are TRBV5-1 and TRBJ1-2, with D perhaps TRBD1 (5 bases). From germline, CDR1 is SGHRS and CDR2 YFSETQ. The CDR3 spans 13 residues. V was pared by 1 base and J by 6 bases, with 10 bases between. CDR3 in amino acids: CASSLQGTDGYTF. CDR3 bases: TGCGCCAGCAGCTTGCAGGGAACGGATGGCTACACCTTC.

This chain joins TRBV9 and TRBJ2-7; 7 nucleotides line up with TRBD1. Germline-derived CDR1 and CDR2 are SGDLS and YYNGEE. CDR3 length: 14 amino acids. With 4 bases clipped from V and 3 bases from J, the junction kept 7 bases outside the gene matches. Here the CDR3 DNA reads TGTGCCAGCAGCACGGGACAGAATCTCTACGAGCAGTACTTC. Amino acids: CASSTGQNLYEQYF.

CDR3 in amino acids: CASRDRTSTDTQYF. CDR3 nucleotide sequence: TGTGCCAGCAGGGACAGAACAAGCACAGATACGCAGTATTTT. The chain carries TRBV6-1 and TRBJ2-3; possible D gene TRBD1, 6 bases. In germline, CDR1 is MNHNS, CDR2 SASEGT. V lost 6 bases and J lost 0, with 10 bases in between. This CDR3 contains 14 residues.

The chain combines TRBV6-5 with TRBJ1-5, with D tentatively TRBD1 (5 bases). V lost 0 bases to trimming and J lost 9 bases, with 15 bases between them. CDR1 and CDR2 (germline): MNHEY, SVGAGI. The CDR3 has 15 amino acids. The CDR3 region is CASSYSGQGGGPQHF. The CDR3 coding sequence is TGTGCCAGCAGTTACTCGGGTCAGGGAGGAGGGCCCCAGCATTTT.

The genes are TRBV7-2 and TRBJ2-3, with TRBD2 matching over 14 bases. V lost 1 base and J lost 1; bases outside the gene matches: 4. CDR3 size: 18 residues. The germline V gene has CDR1 SGHTA and CDR2 FQGNSA. The CDR3 DNA reads as TGTGCCAGCAGCTTAGGGACTAGCGGGGGGATTCGCACAGATACGCAGTATTTT. Translation: CASSLGTSGGIRTDTQYF.

The CDR3 nucleotides read TGTGCCAGCAGCGTAGATCTGCTAGCGGACAATGAGCAGTTCTTC. Translating it yields CASSVDLLADNEQFF. The genes are TRBV9 and TRBJ2-1; 7 nucleotides line up with TRBD2. The CDR3 extends over 15 amino acids. Germline V gene lookup returns CDR1 SGDLS and CDR2 YYNGEE. J gave up 5 bases and V 0 bases, and 5 bases lay outside the gene matches.

V usage is TRBV5-1 and J usage is TRBJ2-5; TRBD1 matches 9 bases. Germline lookup yields CDR1 SGHRS and CDR2 YFSETQ. V lost 4 bases and J lost 4; bases outside the gene matches: 8. The CDR3 runs 15 residues. The CDR3 DNA sequence: TGCGCCAGCAGCGGCACAGGGGGCGTGCGAGAGACCCAGTACTTC. Protein: CASSGTGGVRETQYF.

The gene calls are TRBV4-1 and TRBJ2-3; 9 bases agree with TRBD2. V lost 1 base to trimming and J lost 7 bases; unmatched junction nucleotides: 3. Germline-derived CDR1 and CDR2 are MGHRA and YSYEKL. This CDR3 comprises 14 residues. The CDR3 is CASSQVAGGNTQYF. Written as DNA, the CDR3 is TGCGCCAGCAGCCAAGTGGCGGGGGGGAATACGCAGTATTTT.

The J gene is TRBJ2-5, the V gene TRBV12-5; possibly TRBD1 for D (6 bases). Germline CDR1 LGHNT, CDR2 FRNRAP. With 2 bases removed from V and 2 bases from J, the gap between germline ends came to 9 bases. The CDR3 runs 14 residues. The CDR3 reads CASGLMGAQETQYF. The CDR3 DNA follows: TGTGCTAGTGGTTTGATGGGGGCACAAGAGACCCAGTACTTC.

The gene calls are TRBV19 and TRBJ2-7; TRBD2 might be the D (6 bases). The CDR3 has 15 amino acids. V was cut by 5 bases and J by 3 bases, with 17 bases left in between. The germline V gene encodes CDR1 LNHDA and CDR2 SQIVND (reference sequence). This CDR3 is CASSFIRGSSYEQYF. In nucleotides, the CDR3 is TGTGCCAGTAGTTTCATACGGGGGAGTAGCTACGAGCAGTACTTC.

The rearrangement joins TRBV7-3 to TRBJ2-6; possible D gene TRBD1, 6 bases. CDR1 is SGHTA and CDR2 is FQGTGA in the germline V gene. This CDR3 has 16 amino acids. The germline V and J ends were trimmed by 4 bases and 4 bases, with 14 bases remaining between them. In nucleotides, the CDR3 is TGTGCCAGCAGCTCTTACAGGGTCTCCGGGGCCAACGTCCTGACTTTC. Translation gives CASSSYRVSGANVLTF.

The chain employs TRBV6-5 and TRBJ2-7, with D perhaps matching TRBD2 (6 bases). Trimming took 0 bases from V and 7 from J, leaving 16 bases between them. The CDR3 has 15 amino acids. The germline CDR1 and CDR2 sequences are MNHEY and SVGAGI. DNA for the CDR3: TGTGCCAGCAGTTACTCCTCGGGAGTCCGGGGAGAGCAGTACTTC. Translation gives CASSYSSGVRGEQYF.